Sequencing of this T cell receptor beta chain was carried out in a study of cytomegalovirus exposure and HLA in healthy donors (dated by TCRdb to 2016 to 2017). Concerning the study at large: In an earlier analysis of 550 to 750 of the donors, approximately 260 Gb of sequence data and 100 million or so unique TCR beta sequences from about 180 million T cells were reported. Roughly 310 gigabases of sequencing data and tens of millions of unique TCR sequences were included in an early release covering over 600 HLA-typed donors. Of the roughly 410 genotyped donors, 81% were placed in the genetic ancestry cluster associated with self-reported Caucasian donors. The study aimed to test whether signatures of past pathogen exposure could be identified by cataloging public T cell receptors. Using immunosequencing, the study profiled T cell repertoires from around 670 subjects and related those repertoires to cytomegalovirus serostatus. A separate validation cohort of 100 to 150 different subjects was used in addition to the roughly 720-subject first cohort. To predict cytomegalovirus infection status, the study brought together high-throughput TCR immunosequencing, statistical association of individual TCRs with disease status, and machine learning. A later analysis re-analyzed previously published TCR beta repertoires from approximately 670 donors and added high-resolution HLA genotyping to study TCR occurrence patterns. The later analysis used no new phenotypic data to find candidate immune exposures, relying instead on TCR beta sequences and their occurrence across donors. An earlier analysis of approximately 580 of the donors used high-throughput TCR beta sequencing to judge whether each TCR beta V gene segment behaved as functional or pseudogenic. Donor age, sex, ethnicity and CMV serostatus were compiled alongside the repertoire data. A later genetic analysis took genome-wide SNP genotypes for about 55% of the 666 donors and used that subset as a discovery cohort. All discovery cohort repertoires had been generated on a single sequencing platform. HLA typing included class I and class II loci at four-digit resolution. The number of donors typed differed by locus, with 629-630 for A, B, C, DRB1 and DQB1, roughly 550 for DQA1, 600 to 610 for DPA1, and under 490 for DPB1. Because of strong linkage in the cohort, roughly five DR-DQ haplotypes were treated as single units for association and clustering. Among some 400 genotyped donors of the cohort, an average of approximately 220,000 unique TCR beta nucleotide sequences was sequenced per donor, of which about 19% were non-productive. Study-wide conclusions, independent of this receptor: About 17 rarely observed V segments, including chromosome 9 orphons, were excluded from the earlier analysis of almost 600 of the donors because counts were too low. Because HLA typing was missing for some donors at each locus, association tests included only the typed subset. A few of the identified cytomegalovirus-associated TCR beta chains were confirmed in vitro to be specific for cytomegalovirus antigens. Linkage disequilibrium might explain the correlated functional status among segregating V segments, but an unknown experimental factor could not be ruled out. Only TCR beta chains were sequenced in this cohort, and the absence of alpha or paired-chain data limited detectable features. A further reported finding was that TCR beta sequences accurately predicted the HLA-A and HLA-B alleles for most subjects in the first cohort. In the study, around 160 TCR beta chains were listed as associated with cytomegalovirus. In a later analysis, HLA-associated TCR beta chains were found to be more clonally expanded and to have lower generation probabilities than equally common non-associated chains. At a false discovery rate of 0.05, a later analysis linked 16,000 or so TCR beta sequences to specific HLA alleles. A later genetic analysis reported fewer N-insertions in productive TCRs among donors in an Asian-associated ancestry cluster than the roughly 700-donor mean. A later analysis found that TCR association rates varied across HLA loci, with DRB1 alleles showing the most associated TCRs and HLA-C alleles the fewest. In a later analysis, most CMV-associated TCR beta chains were found to appear HLA-restricted, with HLA associations seemingly driven largely by CMV exposure. The only immune exposure information available for the cohort was CMV serostatus. Some IMGT-functional V segments, including TRBV6-2 and TRBV6-3, could not be distinguished by the 87-base-pair reads and were therefore excluded. Strong co-occurrence of HLA alleles, especially DR and DQ, made assigning TCR associations to individual alleles difficult. V-gene and J-gene trimming of TCR beta chains was associated with a missense DCLRE1C variant in a later genetic analysis, and the association was replicated in an independent cohort. Sequencing depth was assumed to be roughly uniform across donors in the presence/absence analyses, though that assumption may not hold. A cluster of highly shared sequence variants was judged likely to be a technical artifact of the sequencing pipeline. In an earlier analysis of some 550 of the donors, most TCR beta V segments were observed in productive rearrangements about 87% or about 30% of the time, broadly matching IMGT annotations. Cytomegalovirus status was reported to be diagnosed by the classifier with high specificity and sensitivity in both the original and validation cohorts. The authors suggested that the approach could potentially be extended to other disease states and immunological phenotypes. Across donors, most TCR sequences were observed very rarely, whereas some public TCRs were present in many individuals. According to a later analysis, parvovirus B19, influenza, CMV and Epstein-Barr virus appeared linked to several top co-occurrence clusters.

A note on this clone: Its antigen is not yet known. Base qualities are missing; no much larger clone stands one base away.

In total, 666 healthy bone marrow donors made up the cohort. All cohort members were sampled while nominally healthy, although unrecorded immune exposures were likely present. The donor tested CMV seronegative, placing the donor among the 352 seronegative members of the cohort. A peripheral blood sample was provided by each donor, and peripheral blood mononuclear cells were used for TCR beta sequencing. The Qiagen DNeasy Blood Extraction Kit was used to extract genomic DNA from the blood cell samples. V gives up 4 bases and J gives up 3 bases, and the segment between their germline ends measures 12 bases. Spanning cysteine to phenylalanine, the CDR3 consists of 14 amino acids. The sequence is cut down to CDR3 DNA, 42 bases in frame from base 1. CDR1 and CDR2, per the germline V gene, are SNHLY and FYNNEI. The library was built by means of the immunoSEQ multiplex PCR assay. For the multiplex PCR, a mixture combining 60 forward primers for TCR Vbeta segments and 13 reverse primers for TCR Jbeta segments was used. The CDR3 region of rearranged TCR beta genes was amplified from genomic DNA by a multiplex PCR assay. The amplified TCR beta libraries were sequenced on the Illumina HiSeq System as 87-base-pair reads. As for the authors' bioinformatics: Across the roughly 700 repertoires, a later analysis counted 80 million or so unique TCR beta chains, roughly 11 million of which were shared by at least two donors. Raw reads were error-corrected and collapsed into unique sequences by a nearest-neighbor algorithm in which closely related sequences were merged to remove PCR and sequencing errors. V, D and J gene segments were assigned by aligning CDR3 sequences to IMGT reference sequences. Each retained sequence needed at least a six-nucleotide match to both a V gene segment and a J gene segment. A rearrangement counted as productive if the CDR3 had no stop codons and remained in frame with V and J, and every other rearrangement counted as non-productive. CDR3 was defined according to IMGT convention as the region running from the second conserved V-encoded cysteine to the conserved J-encoded phenylalanine. In an earlier analysis of around 540 of the donors, sequences lacking an unambiguous match to a single V gene segment were excluded. An earlier analysis of fewer than 650 of the donors classified V segments as functional when productive rearrangements were above 56.7% and as segregating when the standard deviation between donors was above 5%. To diagnose cytomegalovirus status from the catalog of TCR beta chain sequences, a statistical classification framework was built. In a later analysis, TCR nucleotide sequences were compared against IMGT/GENE-DB human TR gene sequences so that V and J genes could be assigned. Using the TCRdist pipeline, a later analysis assigned CDR3 sequences along with most-parsimonious VDJ recombination scenarios. A later analysis defined each TCR beta chain by its CDR3 amino acid sequence plus V-gene family, and excluded reads lacking a unique V-gene family. In a later analysis, 450 to 600 highly shared, low-generation-probability nucleotide sequences were removed to address suspected cross-contamination and a sequencing artifact. A later analysis calculated a clonal expansion index for each public chain from normalized within-repertoire ranks of inferred template counts. In a later analysis, generation probabilities were computed with a VDJ recombination model fitted to out-of-frame rearrangements, and the resulting probabilities were checked against IGoR. A later analysis scored TCR-TCR, TCR-HLA and TCR-CMV co-occurrence with hypergeometric tests, applying a repertoire-size bias correction to TCR pairs. False discovery rates were estimated in a later analysis by permuting HLA or CMV assignments 20 times. A later analysis grouped co-occurring TCRs with DBSCAN, adding TCRdist sequence similarity when clustering within HLA-allele-positive subsets. For co-occurrence clustering, repertoires with fewer than 30,000 or more than 120,000 public chains were excluded, along with 4 to 6 repertoires with anomalous nucleotide sharing. TCRdb retrieved this table from immuneACCESS and kept in-frame rearrangements only. Not all clones are present; in checked studies, unresolved V genes account for under half, and no reason is known for the remainder. For V, J and clone size, that table is used; D and trimming come from the DNA. The sample table contains around 130,000 clones; only one count was recorded for 60% to 80% of them. The ten largest make up around 1.2% of the sample.

The V gene is TRBV2 and the J gene is TRBJ1-2; the D segment cannot be called with confidence. The source is a man aged 45-65 years in good health and CMV-seronegative. The specimen sequenced was PBMCs. The nucleotides are TGTGCCAGCAGTGTTAACGGTCAGGACTATGGCTACACCTTC. Translated, this gives CASSVNGQDYGYTF. Reference TRBV2 and TRBJ1-2 genes cover what lies past the CDR3, so the full variable domain is EPEVTQTPSHQVTQMGQEVILRCVPISNHLYFYWYRQILGQKVEFLVSFYNNEISEKSEIFDDQFSVERPDGSNFTLKIRSTKLEDSAMYFCASSVNGQDYGYTFGSGTRLTVV.